A selection of T cell receptor beta chains follows, all from one sample in a study of blood T cell repertoires in COVID-19. The data were produced by immunoSEQ multiplex PCR, yet TCRdb's version contains in-frame clones alone and is incomplete. This sample has some 350,000 clones; 80% to 90% occur once, and the top ten carry under 6%. The sequenced material came from PBMCs or T cells enriched from blood (not recorded which). The receptors were gathered from a man between 25 and 39 years old who had recovered from COVID-19. CDR3s include the opening cysteine and the closing phenylalanine or tryptophan. A D gene is named only where the DNA matches it firmly. Size values are once, few and many counts, or a class for expanded clones, and some rows have none.

V gene	clone size	J gene	D gene	CDR3 protein	CDR3 DNA
TRBV7-8	.	TRBJ1-6	TRBD1	CASSLSGQGASPLHF	TGTGCCAGCAGCTTATCCGGGCAGGGGGCTTCACCCCTCCACTTT
TRBV4-1	.	TRBJ2-7	.	CASSQPDTITYEQYF	TGCGCCAGCAGCCAACCGGACACGATTACCTACGAGCAGTACTTC
TRBV25-1	few	TRBJ1-6	.	CASSDDRPLSPLHF	TGTGCCAGCAGTGATGACAGGCCCCTCTCACCCCTCCACTTT
TRBV24-1	.	TRBJ2-5	TRBD1	CATSARDSVGTQYF	TGTGCCACCAGTGCCCGGGACAGCGTTGGGACCCAGTACTTC
TRBV14	.	TRBJ2-1	TRBD1	CASSPFPGDRSYNEQFF	TGTGCCAGCAGCCCTTTCCCTGGGGACAGGTCCTACAATGAGCAGTTCTTC
TRBV2	once	TRBJ1-2	.	CASSDRDYGYTF	TGTGCCAGCAGTGACCGAGACTATGGCTACACCTTC
TRBV3-1/TRBV3-2	.	TRBJ2-3	TRBD2	CASSQDRTSGDTDTQYF	TGTGCCAGCAGCCAAGACCGGACTAGCGGGGACACAGATACGCAGTATTTT
TRBV5-1	.	TRBJ2-3	TRBD1	CASSSVPTGGGTDTQYF	TGCGCCAGCAGCTCCGTACCGACAGGGGGCGGGACAGATACGCAGTATTTT
TRBV4-1	few	TRBJ2-7	TRBD1	CASSATGRSYEQYF	TGCGCCAGCAGCGCGACAGGGCGGAGCTACGAGCAGTACTTC
TRBV19	many	TRBJ2-7	.	CASSNGGTHLYEQYF	TGTGCCAGTAGTAACGGAGGGACCCATCTCTACGAGCAGTACTTC
TRBV9	.	TRBJ2-5	.	CASSARDIPFQETQYF	TGTGCCAGCAGCGCTAGGGACATCCCCTTCCAAGAGACCCAGTACTTC
TRBV29-1	.	TRBJ1-2	.	CSVLPGRGYGYTF	TGCAGCGTTCTCCCCGGGAGGGGTTATGGCTACACCTTC
TRBV5-4	.	TRBJ2-5	TRBD2	CASSPGTSGVQETQYF	TGTGCCAGCAGCCCGGGGACTAGCGGGGTCCAAGAGACCCAGTACTTC
TRBV5-1	.	TRBJ1-5	TRBD1	CASSLGQGANQPQHF	TGCGCCAGCAGCTTGGGACAGGGGGCCAATCAGCCCCAGCATTTT
TRBV15	.	TRBJ2-4	TRBD1	CATSRDPTGGLNIQYF	TGTGCCACCAGCAGGGACCCGACAGGGGGCCTGAACATTCAGTACTTC
TRBV5-4	.	TRBJ2-2	TRBD2	CASSSGLANGELFF	TGTGCCAGCAGCTCGGGACTAGCCAACGGGGAGCTGTTTTTT
TRBV19	.	TRBJ1-1	TRBD1	CASSIRTGAGVNTEAFF	TGTGCCAGTAGTATCCGCACAGGGGCAGGTGTGAACACTGAAGCTTTCTTT
TRBV4-1	.	TRBJ2-7	TRBD2	CASSQAASGSSYEQYF	TGCGCCAGCAGCCAAGCGGCTAGCGGGAGCTCCTACGAGCAGTACTTC
TRBV28	.	TRBJ2-7	TRBD1	CASSQIQGAPYEQYF	TGTGCCAGCAGCCAGATACAGGGGGCCCCCTACGAGCAGTACTTC
TRBV7-2	.	TRBJ1-6	.	CASSPVGPGSPLHF	TGTGCCAGCAGCCCCGTGGGGCCGGGTTCACCCCTCCACTTT
TRBV4-1	few	TRBJ2-7	.	CASSLQQGPYEQYF	TGCGCCAGCAGCCTACAACAGGGCCCCTACGAGCAGTACTTC
TRBV19	.	TRBJ2-7	.	CASSIDLEVGGHYEQYF	TGTGCCAGTAGTATAGATCTGGAAGTGGGGGGGCACTACGAGCAGTACTTC
TRBV6-5	.	TRBJ1-2	TRBD1	CASRPGTGDYGYTF	TGTGCCAGCAGGCCCGGGACAGGGGACTATGGCTACACCTTC
TRBV7-9	.	TRBJ1-5	TRBD1	CASSPNIRTGWRFKAQHF	TGTGCCAGCAGCCCGAATATAAGGACAGGATGGCGTTTTAAAGCCCAGCATTTT
TRBV5-1	.	TRBJ1-2	TRBD1	CASSSGGRYGYTF	TGCGCCAGCAGCTCAGGGGGCCGCTATGGCTACACCTTC
TRBV10-3	.	TRBJ1-1	TRBD1	CAISASPDRGRGTEAFF	TGTGCCATCAGTGCGAGTCCTGACAGGGGGCGAGGGACTGAAGCTTTCTTT
TRBV11-3	.	TRBJ2-1	TRBD1	CASSISGTDSSYNEQFF	TGTGCCAGCAGCATCTCCGGGACAGATAGCTCCTACAATGAGCAGTTCTTC
TRBV5-1	.	TRBJ2-3	.	CASSWSSNRPPDTQYF	TGCGCCAGCAGCTGGTCCTCTAATCGCCCCCCGGATACGCAGTATTTT
TRBV5-1	.	TRBJ1-1	.	CASSNSLSTEAFF	TGCGCCAGCAGTAATAGTTTGTCCACTGAAGCTTTCTTT
TRBV3-1/TRBV3-2	.	TRBJ1-1	TRBD1	CASSPTFYRGTNTEAFF	TGTGCCAGCAGCCCTACCTTCTACAGGGGAACGAACACTGAAGCTTTCTTT
TRBV7-8	.	TRBJ1-1	.	CASNLGSRDRRVNTEAFF	TGTGCCAGCAACCTAGGGTCCCGGGATCGGCGGGTGAACACTGAAGCTTTCTTT
TRBV28	once	TRBJ2-1	TRBD1	CASSFQGARNEQFF	TGTGCCAGCAGTTTCCAGGGGGCACGAAATGAGCAGTTCTTC
TRBV6-1	.	TRBJ1-4	TRBD1	CASSGTGTFYEKLFF	TGTGCCAGCAGTGGGACAGGGACCTTTTATGAAAAACTGTTTTTT
TRBV28	.	TRBJ2-2	TRBD1	CASSSGTANTGELFF	TGTGCCAGCAGCTCCGGGACAGCGAACACCGGGGAGCTGTTTTTT
TRBV29-1	.	TRBJ1-1	TRBD1	CSVEIGQDGDEAFF	TGCAGCGTTGAAATTGGACAGGACGGTGATGAAGCTTTCTTT
TRBV28	.	TRBJ1-4	.	CASSLQATNEKLFF	TGTGCCAGCAGCCTACAGGCAACTAATGAAAAACTGTTTTTT
TRBV4-1	once	TRBJ2-2	.	CASSPRLGGENTGELFF	TGCGCCAGCAGCCCGCGACTTGGCGGGGAGAACACCGGGGAGCTGTTTTTT
TRBV28	.	TRBJ1-6	.	CASSEDRPPLHF	TGTGCCAGCAGTGAGGACAGACCACCCCTCCACTTT
TRBV28	.	TRBJ2-1	TRBD2	CASTPGGLAPNEQFF	TGTGCCAGCACTCCGGGGGGGCTAGCCCCGAATGAGCAGTTCTTC
TRBV27	.	TRBJ2-7	TRBD1	CASSDRGPYEQYF	TGTGCCAGCAGCGACAGGGGTCCCTACGAGCAGTACTTC
TRBV7-9	.	TRBJ2-5	.	CASSPWTVSGGDSGQYF	TGTGCCAGCAGCCCCTGGACAGTCTCGGGTGGAGATAGTGGCCAGTACTTC
TRBV3-1/TRBV3-2	.	TRBJ1-6	TRBD1	CASSPGQGNSPLHF	TGTGCCAGCAGCCCGGGACAGGGTAATTCACCCCTCCACTTT
TRBV13	once	TRBJ2-5	TRBD1	CASSLRDREYQETQYF	TGTGCCAGCAGCTTACGGGACAGGGAGTACCAAGAGACCCAGTACTTC
TRBV9	.	TRBJ2-1	.	CASSVGGQGGYNEQFF	TGTGCCAGCAGCGTAGGGGGCCAGGGTGGCTACAATGAGCAGTTCTTC
TRBV6-5	.	TRBJ2-2	.	CATNGQTNTGELFF	TGTGCCACCAATGGACAAACGAACACCGGGGAGCTGTTTTTT
TRBV11-2	.	TRBJ1-2	.	CASRGLGHLYGYTF	TGTGCCAGCAGGGGCCTCGGACACCTCTATGGCTACACCTTC
TRBV6-1	.	TRBJ2-7	TRBD1	CASSEATGMGEQYF	TGTGCCAGCAGTGAGGCGACAGGGATGGGCGAGCAGTACTTC
TRBV27	.	TRBJ2-7	TRBD1	CASSRGPGQSSYEQYF	TGTGCCAGCAGTCGAGGCCCGGGACAGTCCTCCTACGAGCAGTACTTC